This T cell receptor beta chain was identified during a study of shared clonotypes between healthy human individuals. Looking at the study overall: Donor ages ranged 18 to 49 years: two women, a few men.

Libraries were prepared by immunoSEQ multiplex PCR; TCRdb keeps only in-frame clonotypes and omits some of them. The sample lists about 2.2 million clones; about 94% were seen once. Naive CD8 cells were CD45RO-negative, positively selected for CCR7, excluding terminally differentiated effector memory CD45RA+ cells. The study, taken as a whole, reports: Non-shared clonotypes had lower generation probabilities than clonotypes shared by all four sorted-subset donors. Incompleteness in sorted-subset sequencing, despite large depth, was shown by rarefaction.

V was clipped by 4 bases and J by 3 bases; unmatched bases: 5. The CDR3 covers 14 residues. Per the germline V gene, CDR1 is SGDLS and CDR2 is YYNGEE. Turning to this clone: Its antigen is unknown.

This sequence originates from a man younger than 35 in good health. Some clones in this sample may be carry-over from other donors' samples. Sequencing was done on a sample of naive CD8+ T cells from PBMCs. This rearrangement joins TRBV9 to TRBJ1-1, with TRBD1 matching 8 bases. CDR3 protein: CASSPRTGHTEAFF. The CDR3 region has the DNA TGTGCCAGCAGCCCCCGGACAGGGCACACTGAAGCTTTCTTT.